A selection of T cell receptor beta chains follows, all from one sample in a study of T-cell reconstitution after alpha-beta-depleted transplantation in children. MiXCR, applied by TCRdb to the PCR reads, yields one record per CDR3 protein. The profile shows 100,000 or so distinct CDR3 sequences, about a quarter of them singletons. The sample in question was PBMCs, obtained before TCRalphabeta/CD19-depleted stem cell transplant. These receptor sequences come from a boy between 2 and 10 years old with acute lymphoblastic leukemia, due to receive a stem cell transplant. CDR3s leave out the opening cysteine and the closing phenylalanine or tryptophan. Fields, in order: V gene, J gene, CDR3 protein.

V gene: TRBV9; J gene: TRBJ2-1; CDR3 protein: ASSSLGRDEQF
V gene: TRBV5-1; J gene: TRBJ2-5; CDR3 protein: ASSLARTGGQETQY
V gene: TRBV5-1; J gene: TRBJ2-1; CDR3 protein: ASSLGLSGTGEQF
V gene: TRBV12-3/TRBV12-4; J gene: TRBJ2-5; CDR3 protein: ASKRGVETQY
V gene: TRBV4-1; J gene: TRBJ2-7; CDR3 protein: ASSHGYEQY
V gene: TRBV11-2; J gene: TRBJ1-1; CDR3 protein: ASSSYRGGKTEAF
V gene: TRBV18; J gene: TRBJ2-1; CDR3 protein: ASSREGPSSYNEQF
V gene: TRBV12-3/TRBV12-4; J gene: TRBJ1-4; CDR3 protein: ASTLGGTWNEKLF
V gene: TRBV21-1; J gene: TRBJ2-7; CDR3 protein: ANLHEGDRNEQY
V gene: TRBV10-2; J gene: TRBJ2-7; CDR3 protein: ASRYTGGGEQY
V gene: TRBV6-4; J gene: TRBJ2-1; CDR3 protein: ASSGGSYNEQF
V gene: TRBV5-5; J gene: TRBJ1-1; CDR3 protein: ASSLGQRALNTEAF
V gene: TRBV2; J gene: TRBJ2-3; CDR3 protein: ASGAAEGRDTQY